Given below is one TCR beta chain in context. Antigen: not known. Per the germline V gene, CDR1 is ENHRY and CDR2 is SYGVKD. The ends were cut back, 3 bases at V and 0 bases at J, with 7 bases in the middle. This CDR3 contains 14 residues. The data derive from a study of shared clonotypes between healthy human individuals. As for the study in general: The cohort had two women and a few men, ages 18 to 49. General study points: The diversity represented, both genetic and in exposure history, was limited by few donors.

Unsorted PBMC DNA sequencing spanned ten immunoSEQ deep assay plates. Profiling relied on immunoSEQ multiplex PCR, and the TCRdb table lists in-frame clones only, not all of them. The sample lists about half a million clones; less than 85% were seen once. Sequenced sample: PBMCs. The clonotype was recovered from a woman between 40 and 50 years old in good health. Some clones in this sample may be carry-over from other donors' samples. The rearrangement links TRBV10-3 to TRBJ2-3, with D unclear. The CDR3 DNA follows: TGTGCCATCAGTGACCCAGTTAGCACAGATACGCAGTATTTT. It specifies CAISDPVSTDTQYF.